Given below is one TCR beta chain in context. What it recognizes is unknown. Germline CDR1 and CDR2: SEHNR and FQNEAQ (reference sequence). The CDR3 length is 15 residues. V was pared by 1 base and J by 5 bases, with 6 bases of the junction left unmatched. This entry comes from a study of cytomegalovirus exposure and HLA in healthy donors. Regarding the study as a whole: The authors later found HLA-associated TCR beta chains more clonally expanded than equally common others. Investigators reported over 150 TCR beta chains as tied to cytomegalovirus. Researchers left out some V segments, among them TRBV6-2 and TRBV6-3, as indistinguishable.

The PCR had 60 Vbeta and 13 Jbeta primers. Using immunoSEQ multiplex PCR, the repertoire was profiled, and TCRdb retains in-frame clones only, with some absent. The data contain some 130,000 clones, around 85% of them seen just once; the ten biggest clones take up more than 1.5%. The specimen was PBMCs. The TCR sequence derives from a boy between 10 and 17 years old in good health and CMV-seronegative. The chain joins TRBV7-9 to TRBJ2-3, with 7 bases fitting TRBD1. The CDR3 loop reads CASSLVTGAGDTQYF. CDR3 bases: TGTGCCAGCAGCTTAGTAACAGGGGCCGGAGATACGCAGTATTTT.